This record covers a single T cell receptor (beta chain). Its target is not known. Germline-derived CDR1 and CDR2 are ENHRY and SYGVKD. Trimming stripped 7 bases from V and 6 bases from J, with 10 bases between. The CDR3 spans 12 residues. Time point indicated: after neoadjuvant nivolumab, at surgical resection. Repertoires were generated with immunoSEQ multiplex PCR, while TCRdb's copy carries only in-frame clones and drops some. The sample records more than 7,000 clones, 64% being singletons. The sample originates from a study of neoadjuvant anti-PD-1 for oral cavity cancer. Study in general: Around day 43, patients without progression received a fourth nivolumab dose before surgery.

Points from the study as a whole: With three patients per group, TCR findings need larger cohorts.

The receptor comes from a person between 40 and 79 years old with oral cavity squamous cell carcinoma. Specimen: PBMCs, collected after nivolumab (anti-PD-1) treatment. J is TRBJ2-1 and V is TRBV10-3; possible D gene TRBD1, 5 bases. The CDR3: CAIKQGANEQFF. The CDR3 nucleotides read TGTGCCATCAAGCAGGGCGCCAATGAGCAGTTCTTC.